This TCR beta chain comes out of a study of blood T cells in healthy people across ages. Study-wide results and limits: Investigators treated diversity estimates from one million T cells as underestimates. Because sorting was not performed, PBMCs prevented conclusive naive versus antigen-experienced comparison.

Primed by a sample-barcoded 5' primer and a J-beta primer mix, a second PCR proceeded for about 7 to 11 cycles. TCRdb independently ran MiXCR on the 5' RACE reads; one entry per CDR3 protein. The repertoire holds about 680,000 distinct CDR3 sequences, with around 45% as singletons. Comments on this clonotype: Its antigen is not identified.

Looked up from germline, CDR1 is MNHEY and CDR2 is SMNVEV (reference sequence). V gave up 0 bases and J gave up 8 bases; unmatched junction bases: 10. This CDR3 is built from 17 residues. The TCR was taken from a woman in her fifties or sixties in good health. V usage is TRBV27 and J usage is TRBJ1-6, with 7 bases fitting TRBD1. The sample consisted of blood. The CDR3 DNA follows: TGTGCCAGCAGTTTATCTCACAGGGGATTTATAGATTCACCCCTCCACTTT. Its translation is CASSLSHRGFIDSPLHF.